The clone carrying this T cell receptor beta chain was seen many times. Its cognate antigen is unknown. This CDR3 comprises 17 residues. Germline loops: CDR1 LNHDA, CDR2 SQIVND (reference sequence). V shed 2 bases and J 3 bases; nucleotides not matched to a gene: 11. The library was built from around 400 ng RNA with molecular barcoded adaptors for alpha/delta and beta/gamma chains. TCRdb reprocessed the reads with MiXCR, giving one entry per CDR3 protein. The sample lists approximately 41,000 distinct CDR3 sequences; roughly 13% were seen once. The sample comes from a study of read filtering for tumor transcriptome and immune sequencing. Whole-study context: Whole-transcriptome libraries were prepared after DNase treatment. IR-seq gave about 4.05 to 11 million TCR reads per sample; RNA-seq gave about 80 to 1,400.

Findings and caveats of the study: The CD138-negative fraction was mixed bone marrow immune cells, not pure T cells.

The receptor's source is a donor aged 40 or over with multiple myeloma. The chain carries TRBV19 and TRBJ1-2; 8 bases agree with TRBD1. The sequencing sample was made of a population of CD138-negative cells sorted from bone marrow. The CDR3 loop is CASSISGGYGSDYGYTF. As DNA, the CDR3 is TGTGCCAGTAGTATATCAGGGGGCTATGGGAGCGACTATGGCTACACCTTC.